One and the same sample provided the 28 T cell receptor beta chains below, sequenced in a study of blood T cells in healthy people across ages. Primers used in a second PCR of roughly 7 to 12 cycles were a sample-barcoded 5' primer and a J-beta primer mix. TCRdb redid the calling of the 5' RACE reads with MiXCR, one entry per CDR3 protein. Of 1.5 million to 1.8 million distinct CDR3 sequences in the sample, roughly two fifths were seen once. The specimen sequenced was blood. All receptors come from a woman aged 18-29 years in good health.

A note on this clonotype: Its ends do not fully match the called genes, so a read error is possible. The rearrangement uses TRBV29-1 and TRBJ1-2, with TRBD1 matching 11 bases. CDR3 length equals 13 residues. Germline CDR1 is SQVTM and CDR2 is ANQGSEA. The CDR3 DNA is TGCAGTGTTGCGCCGGGACAGGGGGACGGCTACACCTTC. It is translated as CSVAPGQGDGYTF.

The chain combines TRBV12-3 or TRBV12-4 with TRBJ1-2; D unresolved. Trimming cost V 1 base and J 7 bases, with 10 bases left between them. The CDR3 runs 13 residues. CDR3 DNA sequence: TGTGCCAGCAGTTTAGATATCGGGGTTGGCTACACCTTC. Its protein is CASSLDIGVGYTF.

The chain uses TRBV29-1 and TRBJ2-2; 7 nucleotides align to TRBD1. V shed 2 bases, J shed 7 bases, and the junction held 1 base outside the gene matches. Germline CDR1 SQVTM, CDR2 ANQGSEA. The CDR3 runs 12 residues. The chain's CDR3 is CSVEWTGGELFF. In DNA, the CDR3 is TGCAGCGTTGAATGGACAGGCGGGGAGCTGTTTTTT.

CDR3 DNA sequence: TGTGCCAGCAGCCAAGTCGCGGGACAGGCTTTCTACGAGCAGTACTTC. Translation: CASSQVAGQAFYEQYF. The genes are TRBV14 and TRBJ2-7; TRBD1 matches at 8 bases. CDR1 is SGHDN, CDR2 FVKESK, per germline. This CDR3 is 16 amino acids long. V trimming: 1 base; J trimming: 3 bases; junction bases outside the gene matches: 8.

As concerns this clonotype: The junction departs from the called germline gene at one end, perhaps through a read error. This chain joins TRBV4-3 and TRBJ2-3; 7 nucleotides align to TRBD2. The germline V gene encodes CDR1 LGHNA and CDR2 YSLEER. The CDR3 spans 15 residues. The CDR3 region has the DNA TGCGTCAGCAGCCGAAGGACTAGAAGCACAGATACGCAGTATTTT. This encodes CVSSRRTRSTDTQYF.

The rearrangement joins TRBV6-2 or TRBV6-3 to TRBJ2-5; D call uncertain. Germline V gene lookup returns CDR1 MNHEY and CDR2 SVGEGT. With 2 bases removed from V and 11 bases from J, the gap between germline ends came to 12 bases. The CDR3 covers 12 residues. In nucleotides, the CDR3 is TGTGCCAGCAGTTACCCAGTGAATGAGCAGTACTTC. It codes for CASSYPVNEQYF.

This clonotype has only a few counts. The chain is built from TRBV4-3 and TRBJ2-3, with no clear D. The CDR3 consists of 15 residues. CDR1 and CDR2 (germline): LGHNA, YSLEER. Trimming removed 2 bases from V and 0 bases from J, with 9 bases in between. CDR3 in amino acids: CASSQSPTSTDTQYF. In DNA, the CDR3 is TGCGCCAGCAGCCAATCACCGACTAGCACAGATACGCAGTATTTT.

This clonotype has more than one count but fewer than ten. The chain combines TRBV28 with TRBJ1-5, with D perhaps TRBD1 (6 bases). The CDR3 covers 14 residues. V was cut by 8 bases and J by 2 bases, with 13 bases left in between. The germline gives CDR1 MDHEN, CDR2 SYDVKM. The CDR3: CASVWTAGNQPQHF. The CDR3 DNA reads TGTGCCAGCGTGTGGACAGCCGGCAATCAGCCCCAGCATTTT.

Note on this clonotype: It may be a read error: a sequence one base away is much more abundant. The gene calls are TRBV28 and TRBJ2-1; D ambiguous. This CDR3 has 13 residues. The germline V and J ends were trimmed by 5 bases and 6 bases, with 11 bases remaining between them. Germline assignment: CDR1 MDHEN and CDR2 SYDVKM. CDR3 sequence: CASSPDVGNEQFF. The CDR3 nucleotides are TGTGCCAGCAGTCCGGACGTAGGCAATGAGCAGTTCTTC. The variable domain in full, completed from reference TRBV28 and TRBJ2-1, reads DVKVTQSSRYLVKRTGEKVFLECVQDMDHENMFWYRQDPGLGLRLIYFSYDVKMKEKGDIPEGYSVSREKKERFSLILESASTNQTSMYLCASSPDVGNEQFFGPGTRLTVL.

V gene TRBV5-1 combines with J gene TRBJ2-7; no clear D gene. This CDR3 region has 15 residues. CDR1 is SGHRS, CDR2 YFSETQ, per germline. With 0 bases removed from V and 4 bases from J, the gap between germline ends came to 14 bases. In DNA, the CDR3 is TGCGCCAGCAGCTTGGATCAAGGGCAAGCGTACGAGCAGTACTTC. Translating it yields CASSLDQGQAYEQYF.

The chain couples TRBV7-9 to TRBJ2-1, with 7 positions matching TRBD1. Near its end, the DNA agrees better with TRBJ2-7, so the J call may be wrong. The germline gives CDR1 SEHNR, CDR2 FQNEAQ (reference sequence). The CDR3 spans 14 residues. The CDR3 DNA is TGTGCCAGCAGGACAGGGCTTGGTGGCGACGAGCAGTACTTC. Its translation: CASRTGLGGDEQYF.

The chain is built from TRBV15 and TRBJ2-1, with a tentative D call TRBD1 (6 bases). V lost 0 bases, J lost 8 bases, and 11 bases lay in between. Germline CDR1 LNHNV, CDR2 YYDKDF (reference sequence). The CDR3 is 14 amino acids. The chain's CDR3 is CATSRDLTGHEQFF. The CDR3 DNA is TGTGCCACCAGCAGAGATCTGACAGGCCATGAGCAGTTCTTC.

V and J are TRBV6-5 and TRBJ2-1, with D tentatively TRBD1 (6 bases). This CDR3 contains 14 residues. Per the germline V gene, CDR1 is MNHEY and CDR2 is SVGAGI. Trimming shortened V by 5 bases and J by 10 bases, and 18 bases separated the two germline ends. The CDR3 here is CASSDRDNSYEQFF. The CDR3 nucleotides are TGTGCCAGCAGTGACCGGGACAACTCCTACGAGCAGTTCTTC.

The V and J genes are TRBV29-1 and TRBJ2-1; no definite D call. The closer fit of TRBJ2-7 to the DNA end suggests the J call may be wrong. Germline V gene lookup returns CDR1 SQVTM and CDR2 ANQGSEA. The CDR3 loop spans 11 amino acids. The CDR3 region is CSVPVGNEQYF. The DNA of the CDR3 is TGCAGCGTCCCGGTGGGGAATGAGCAGTACTTC.

This clonotype was seen only a few times. This chain uses TRBV20-1 with TRBJ2-3; a possible D gene is TRBD2 (5 bases). Per the germline V gene, CDR1 is DFQATT and CDR2 is SNEGSKA (reference sequence). Trimming shortened V by 1 base and J by 6 bases, and 11 bases separated the two germline ends. The CDR3 contains 13 residues. CDR3 region: CSARVTGGDTQYF. The CDR3 region has the DNA TGCAGTGCTAGAGTGACGGGCGGGGATACGCAGTATTTT.

The sample holds many counts of this clonotype. The V gene is TRBV7-9, the J gene TRBJ2-5; D is uncertain. V lost 1 base and J 2 bases, leaving 5 bases between the germline ends. The CDR3 is 13 amino acids. Germline V lookup: CDR1 SEHNR, CDR2 FQNEAQ (reference sequence). CDR3 sequence (DNA): TGTGCCAGCAGCTTAGACATACAAGAGACCCAGTACTTC. Its translation: CASSLDIQETQYF.

This clonotype was recorded a few times. This chain connects TRBV20-1 to TRBJ1-2; a possible D gene is TRBD1 (5 bases). The V gene lost 3 bases and the J gene lost 5 bases, with 16 bases spanning the gap. This CDR3 is 14 amino acids long. Germline V gene sequence: CDR1 DFQATT, CDR2 SNEGSKA (reference sequence). The chain's CDR3 is CSASGTGAVYGYTF. CDR3 DNA: TGCAGTGCTAGCGGAACTGGGGCGGTTTATGGCTACACCTTC.

The CDR3 DNA sequence: TGTGCCAGCAGTTGGACAGGGGTTTTCTACGAGCAGTACTTC. It encodes CASSWTGVFYEQYF. J is TRBJ2-7 and V is TRBV6-2 or TRBV6-3; 9 nucleotides align to TRBD1. This CDR3 comprises 14 residues. Looked up from germline, CDR1 is MNHEY and CDR2 is SVGEGT. V was pared by 4 bases and J by 3 bases, with 4 bases of the junction left unmatched.

This clonotype was found a few times. This clone may be a read error of a much larger clone one base away. V is TRBV6-6 and J is TRBJ2-7, with a possible D match to TRBD1 (7 bases). V was trimmed by 6 bases and J by 6 bases, leaving 18 bases between them. Germline loops: CDR1 MNHNY, CDR2 SVGAGI (reference sequence). The CDR3 totals 14 residues. CDR3 nucleotide sequence: TGTGCCAGCAGGCGGGACGTTTACAGGGGCGAGCAGTACTTC. Amino acid sequence: CASRRDVYRGEQYF.

This clonotype was seen a handful of times. V usage is TRBV27 and J usage is TRBJ2-7; D may match TRBD1 or TRBD2 (5 bases each). V gave up 6 bases and J gave up 3 bases, with 15 bases separating them. CDR3 length: 14 residues. CDR1 and CDR2 from the germline V gene are MNHEY and SMNVEV (reference sequence). The CDR3 DNA is TGTGCCAGCAGCTCCGGGACCAAGGTCTACGAGCAGTACTTC. This codes for CASSSGTKVYEQYF.

In its sample, this clonotype was seen a few times. The chain combines TRBV4-2 with TRBJ2-3; 14 nucleotides align to TRBD2. V was clipped by 0 bases and J by 4 bases; unmatched bases: 3. The CDR3 consists of 17 residues. Germline-derived CDR1 and CDR2 are LGHNA and YNFKEQ. CDR3 sequence reads: CASSQEGTSGSADTQYF. CDR3 nucleotides: TGTGCCAGCAGCCAAGAAGGGACTAGCGGGAGCGCAGATACGCAGTATTTT.

This chain uses TRBV20-1 with TRBJ1-1; tentative D call: TRBD1 (6 bases). V was clipped by 0 bases and J by 6 bases, with 20 bases between them. This CDR3 region has 16 residues. Germline CDR1 is DFQATT and CDR2 is SNEGSKA (reference sequence). This CDR3 reads CSARDGGMVLLAEAFF. The CDR3 bases are TGCAGTGCTAGAGACGGGGGCATGGTGTTATTGGCTGAAGCTTTCTTT.

This clonotype was found a few times. The chain carries TRBV20-1 and TRBJ2-5, with D perhaps TRBD2 (6 bases). The CDR3 covers 14 residues. The germline V gene encodes CDR1 DFQATT and CDR2 SNEGSKA (reference sequence). V was cut by 2 bases and J by 11 bases, with 21 bases left in between. The CDR3 DNA follows: TGCAGTGCTAGATCACCCGGGGGTTTTAATGAGCAGTACTTC. This encodes CSARSPGGFNEQYF.

J is TRBJ1-2 and V is TRBV12-3 or TRBV12-4; D perhaps matches TRBD1 (5 bases). V lost 3 bases and J lost 3, with 14 bases in between. The CDR3 extends over 15 amino acids. The chain's CDR3 is CASSLGPGPHYGYTF. CDR3 sequence (DNA): TGTGCCAGCAGTTTGGGTCCAGGGCCCCACTATGGCTACACCTTC.

The J gene is TRBJ2-3, the V gene TRBV2, with D possibly being TRBD1 (6 bases). With 6 bases removed from V and 4 bases from J, the gap between germline ends came to 14 bases. This CDR3 is 14 amino acids long. Looked up from germline, CDR1 is SNHLY and CDR2 is FYNNEI. CDR3 in DNA: TGTGCCAGCAGAACAGGGACCGGGTCAGATACGCAGTATTTT. Its protein product is CASRTGTGSDTQYF.

The rearrangement links TRBV6-2 or TRBV6-3 to TRBJ2-7; a possible D gene is TRBD2 (6 bases). Germline loops: CDR1 MNHEY, CDR2 SVGEGT. CDR3 length equals 15 residues. The V end lost 0 bases, the J end lost 6 bases, and 15 bases lay between the germline ends. The CDR3: CASSYSAGSDFEQYF. CDR3 DNA sequence: TGTGCCAGCAGTTACTCCGCGGGGTCTGATTTCGAGCAGTACTTC.

This clonotype appeared a few times. The chain recombines TRBV4-2 with TRBJ2-7, with 11 bases identical to TRBD2. The CDR3 has 15 amino acids. V was pared by 3 bases and J by 7 bases, with 8 bases of the junction left unmatched. The germline V gene encodes CDR1 LGHNA and CDR2 YNFKEQ. CDR3 sequence (DNA): TGTGCCAGCAGCCAGACTAGCGGGACCTACAATGAGCAGTACTTC. Translated, it gives CASSQTSGTYNEQYF.

This chain joins TRBV15 and TRBJ1-5; 10 bases are a match to TRBD1. Germline V gives CDR1 LNHNV, CDR2 YYDKDF (reference sequence). J gave up 11 bases and V 0 bases, and 13 bases lay outside the gene matches. CDR3 length equals 17 residues. The CDR3 bases are TGTGCCACCAGCAGAGACGAAGTGAGGACAGGGGGTCGGGCCCAGCATTTT. This codes for CATSRDEVRTGGRAQHF.